A single sample is the source of the 22 T cell receptor beta chains below, sequenced in a study of T cell clonality in common variable immunodeficiency. Clones were read by immunoSEQ multiplex PCR, and TCRdb kept only the in-frame ones, dropping some. The repertoire has about 20,000 clones, none seen only once; the ten largest take around 2.6%. General study results and limits: Fewer deletions and N-nucleotide insertions were reportedly seen in common variable immunodeficiency TCR beta sequences.

For these receptors, no antigen is known. The sequenced sample was peripheral blood mononuclear cells. These receptors were taken from a human donor with common variable immunodeficiency.

This clone was detected only a few times. The read falls 3 residues short of the CDR3 end, and the missing part is taken from the germline J gene. The V gene is TRBV20-1, the J gene TRBJ2-1, with 8 bases aligning to TRBD2. Germline values: CDR1 DFQATT, CDR2 SNEGSKA (reference sequence). Trimming at V came to 6 bases and at J to 3 bases, leaving 10 bases not matched to a gene. The CDR3 is made up of 15 amino acids. Here the CDR3 reads CSAPRIAGIYNEQFF. The sequenced CDR3 bases are TGCAGTGCCCCCCGAATAGCGGGAATCTACAATGAG.

This clone occurred a few times. The sequenced fragment ends 3 residues before the CDR3 boundary, so the rest is inferred from the germline J gene. The V and J genes are TRBV7-9 and TRBJ2-5, with TRBD2 matching over 8 bases. The CDR3 extends over 15 amino acids. Germline V gives CDR1 SEHNR, CDR2 FQNEAQ (reference sequence). V was pared by 3 bases and J by 2 bases, with 5 bases of the junction left unmatched. CDR3: CASSLLAGNQETQYF. Incomplete CDR3 DNA: TGTGCCAGCAGCTTGCTAGCGGGCAATCAAGAGACC. The entire variable domain, with the rest obtained from reference TRBV7-9 and TRBJ2-5, is as follows: DTGVSQNPRHKITKRGQNVTFRCDPISEHNRLYWYRQTLGQGPEFLTYFQNEAQLEKSRLLSDRFSAERPKGSFSTLEIQRTEQGDSAMYLCASSLLAGNQETQYFGPGTRLLVL.

This clone appeared a few times. This chain's CDR3 is CASSPRDSSSGNTIYF. The covered CDR3 bases are TGTGCCAGCTCACCGAGGGACAGCTCCTCTGGAAACACC. V and J are TRBV18 and TRBJ1-3; 7 bases match TRBD1. The sequenced fragment ends 3 residues before the CDR3 boundary, so the rest is inferred from the germline J gene. V shed 3 bases and J 0 bases; nucleotides not matched to a gene: 5. CDR3 length: 16 residues. CDR1 and CDR2 from the germline V gene are KGHSH and LQKENI.

The table lists this clone with a few counts. The read halts 3 residues ahead of the CDR3 end, with the missing end drawn from the germline J gene. V and J are TRBV6-1 and TRBJ2-7; D is unresolved. Germline V gene data show CDR1 as MNHNS and CDR2 as SASEGT. Between the trimmed V and J ends, which lost 1 base and 0 bases, there was a span of 10 bases. This CDR3 has 15 amino acids. The CDR3 DNA, read in part, is TGTGCCAGCAGTGAAGAGGGTGGTACCTCCTACGAG. Translated: CASSEEGGTSYE. The CDR3 in its entirety is CASSEEGGTSYEQYF.

The sequenced part of the CDR3 DNA is TGTGCCAGTAGTATAGGGGGCGGGGAAAGAACTACTGAA. Amino acid sequence: CASSIGGGERTTE. The full CDR3 protein reads CASSIGGGERTTEAFF. This chain uses TRBV19 with TRBJ1-1; TRBD1 might be the D (5 bases). The read terminates 3 residues ahead of where the CDR3 ends, so the germline J gene completes it. Germline assignment: CDR1 LNHDA and CDR2 SQIVND (reference sequence). CDR3 size: 16 residues. V was clipped by 1 base and J by 5 bases, with 17 bases between them.

The table lists this clone with a few counts. The CDR3 end is not reached by the read, which stops 3 residues before it; the germline J gene fills it in. J is TRBJ2-3 and V is TRBV23-1; 11 nucleotides align to TRBD1. TRBV23-1 is assigned to the ORF class and has an uncertain function. The CDR3 spans 15 residues. V lost 4 bases to trimming and J lost 4 bases; unmatched junction nucleotides: 4. CDR3 protein: CASSLGQGAADTQYF. The covered CDR3 bases are TGCGCCAGCAGTCTAGGACAGGGGGCCGCAGATACG.

By share, this clone counts as medium-sized. The CDR3 extends 3 residues past the end of the read, so its final part is completed from the germline J gene. The chain employs TRBV28 and TRBJ2-1; TRBD2 matches 9 bases. From germline, CDR1 is MDHEN and CDR2 SYDVKM. V gave up 7 bases and J gave up 9 bases; unmatched junction bases: 13. The CDR3 sequence is 15 residues long. This CDR3 is CASTTEAGGRGEQFF. CDR3 DNA (partial): TGTGCCAGCACCACTGAAGCGGGAGGCCGGGGTGAG.

Regarding this clone: One end of the junction is discordant with germline, which a read error may explain. The missing CDR3 end, 3 residues past where the read stops, is filled in from the germline J gene. J is TRBJ1-1 and V is TRBV7-9; D ambiguous. From germline, CDR1 is SEHNR and CDR2 FQNEAQ (reference sequence). The CDR3 is 13 residues long. This chain's CDR3 is CSSSLEGRTEAFF. The sequenced CDR3 bases are TGTTCCAGCAGCTTAGAGGGTCGGACTGAA.

In the case of this clone: The CDR3 end is not reached by the read, which stops 3 residues before it; the germline J gene fills it in. This rearrangement joins TRBV18 to TRBJ2-2; D unclear. Germline lookup yields CDR1 KGHSH and CDR2 LQKENI. Between the trimmed V and J ends, which lost 3 bases and 8 bases, there was a span of 25 bases. This CDR3 has 18 amino acids. Partial CDR3 DNA: TGTGCCAGCTCACCGTTTAAACTGCTGAAAATATTATCGGGGGAG. Encoded protein: CASSPFKLLKILSGE. The full-length CDR3 reads as CASSPFKLLKILSGELFF.

This clone occurred a few times. The CDR3 goes on 3 residues after the read ends, and that part is filled in from the germline J gene. The chain employs TRBV7-9 and TRBJ1-2; D gene uncertain. This CDR3 is built from 13 residues. Looked up from germline, CDR1 is SEHNR and CDR2 is FQNEAQ (reference sequence). V was shortened by 8 bases and J by 5 bases, with 15 bases between the two germline ends. The CDR3 reads CASAGSEGYGYTF. The CDR3 DNA, read in part, is TGTGCCAGCGCCGGGTCCGAAGGATATGGC.

This clone has only a few counts. The read ends 3 residues shy of where the CDR3 ends; the end is completed using the germline J gene. J is TRBJ2-3 and V is TRBV7-2; D gene uncertain. CDR3 length: 12 amino acids. V was pared by 5 bases and J by 5 bases, with 8 bases between. Per the germline V gene, CDR1 is SGHTA and CDR2 is FQGNSA. The CDR3 sequence: CASSNYGDTQYF. The part of the CDR3 DNA that was read is TGTGCCAGCAGCAACTACGGAGATACG.

This clone was seen a few times. The missing CDR3 end, 3 residues past where the read stops, is filled in from the germline J gene. The chain uses TRBV6-4 and TRBJ2-1; 12 bases align to TRBD2. V gave up 3 bases and J gave up 6 bases; unmatched junction bases: 3. The CDR3 is 15 amino acids. The germline gives CDR1 MRHNA, CDR2 SNTAGT. The CDR3 bases that were read are TGTGCCAGCAGTGAGGAGACTAGCGGGAGCAATGAG. It specifies CASSEETSGSNE. The CDR3 in full is CASSEETSGSNEQFF.

By sample share, this clone is medium-sized. Sequencing ends 3 residues short of the CDR3 end; the germline J gene provides the rest. The V call is TRBV12-3 or TRBV12-4, the J call TRBJ1-2, with 7 bases fitting TRBD1. CDR3 length equals 13 residues. J was trimmed by 4 bases and V by 8 bases; bases with no gene match: 7. CDR3 loop: CASGRQGVYGYTF. The CDR3 bases that were read are TGTGCCAGCGGCCGACAGGGCGTCTATGGC.

As regards this clone: The read stops 3 residues short of the end of the CDR3; the missing end is completed from the germline J gene. The rearrangement joins TRBV7-9 to TRBJ1-1; maybe TRBD1 (5 bases). The length of the CDR3 is 14 residues. Germline CDR1 and CDR2: SEHNR and FQNEAQ (reference sequence). Incomplete CDR3 DNA: TGTGCCAGCAGCTTAACCATTAGGGCCAAGGGG. Translation: CASSLTIRAKG. The full CDR3 protein reads CASSLTIRAKGAFF.

A note on this clone: The read halts 3 residues ahead of the CDR3 end, with the missing end drawn from the germline J gene. This rearrangement joins TRBV7-9 to TRBJ1-2; D is ambiguous. The CDR3 is made up of 15 amino acids. Germline loops: CDR1 SEHNR, CDR2 FQNEAQ (reference sequence). CDR3 bases read: TGTGCCAGCAGCTTAGAGGCCGGCCGGGGTTACGGC. Its protein product is CASSLEAGRGYG. The CDR3 in full is CASSLEAGRGYGYTF. The entire variable domain, with the rest obtained from reference TRBV7-9 and TRBJ1-2, is as follows: DTGVSQNPRHKITKRGQNVTFRCDPISEHNRLYWYRQTLGQGPEFLTYFQNEAQLEKSRLLSDRFSAERPKGSFSTLEIQRTEQGDSAMYLCASSLEAGRGYGYTFGSGTRLTVV.

In this sample, this clone is medium-sized. The DNA read from the CDR3 is TGTGCCTGGAGGGAGGCCACAGGGTGGAGGGCTGAA. This sequence encodes CAWREATGWRAE. The full CDR3 protein reads CAWREATGWRAEAFF. This sequence joins TRBV30 and TRBJ1-1; D possibly corresponds to TRBD1 (6 bases). The read falls 3 residues short of the CDR3 end, and the missing part is taken from the germline J gene. Trimming took off 3 bases at V and 6 bases at J, with 20 bases between the two ends. In germline, CDR1 is GTSNPN, CDR2 SVGIG (reference sequence). This CDR3 contains 15 residues. The complete variable domain, with remaining parts taken from reference TRBV30 and TRBJ1-1, reads SQTIHQWPATLVQPVGSPLSLECTVEGTSNPNLYWYRQAAGRGLQLLFYSVGIGQISSEVPQNLSASRPQDRQFILSSKKLLLSDSGFYLCAWREATGWRAEAFFGQGTRLTVV.

This clone appeared a few times. The CDR3 end lies 3 residues beyond the end of the read and is filled in from the germline J gene. J is TRBJ2-1 and V is TRBV6-1, with D possibly TRBD1 on 6 matching bases. V was pared by 0 bases and J by 7 bases, with 13 bases between. Germline CDR1 MNHNS, CDR2 SASEGT. The CDR3 loop spans 15 amino acids. The sequenced CDR3 bases are TGTGCCAGCAGTGAAGCCGTTAGAAGGGGGAATGAG. Amino acid sequence: CASSEAVRRGNE. The whole CDR3 sequence reads CASSEAVRRGNEQFF.

With regard to this clone: The CDR3 extends 3 residues past the end of the read, so its final part is completed from the germline J gene. The chain links TRBV19 to TRBJ2-3, with TRBD1 matching 7 bases. In germline, CDR1 is LNHDA, CDR2 SQIVND (reference sequence). J gave up 5 bases and V 1 base, and 12 bases lay outside the gene matches. CDR3 size: 17 residues. The chain's CDR3 is CASSIAQGSWLGDTQYF. The DNA read from the CDR3 is TGTGCCAGTAGTATAGCACAGGGGTCTTGGTTGGGAGATACG.

There are a few counts of this clone. The DNA read from the CDR3 is TGCGCCAGCAGCAAGACAGGGTACGGCACCGGGGAG. It yields the protein CASSKTGYGTGE. The entire CDR3 reads CASSKTGYGTGELFF. V usage is TRBV5-1 and J usage is TRBJ2-2; TRBD1 matches 7 bases. The read terminates 3 residues before the CDR3 end, so the remaining end is supplied by the germline J gene. This CDR3 contains 15 residues. Germline values: CDR1 SGHRS, CDR2 YFSETQ. With 4 bases clipped from V and 4 bases from J, the junction kept 7 bases outside the gene matches.

To note about this clone: The read terminates 3 residues ahead of where the CDR3 ends, so the germline J gene completes it. This chain uses TRBV18 with TRBJ2-3; 7 bases match TRBD1. Germline V gene sequence: CDR1 KGHSH, CDR2 LQKENI. The CDR3 has 15 amino acids. The trim removed 4 bases at V and 3 bases at J, leaving 7 bases unmatched. CDR3 in amino acids: CASSRQGVVTDTQYF. The part of the CDR3 DNA that was read is TGTGCCAGCTCACGCCAGGGGGTAGTAACAGATACG.

This clone was observed a few times. The read terminates 3 residues ahead of where the CDR3 ends, so the germline J gene completes it. This chain uses TRBV2 with TRBJ2-7, with TRBD2 identical over 7 bases. The CDR3 length is 15 residues. Losses at the gene ends were 4 bases for V and 4 bases for J; bases not matched to a gene: 10. Germline CDR1 is SNHLY and CDR2 is FYNNEI. The CDR3 sequence is CASSAGLPDLYEQYF. The covered CDR3 bases are TGTGCCAGCAGTGCGGGACTACCCGACCTTTACGAG.

Comments on this clone: The observed sequence ends 3 residues before the CDR3 terminus, with the missing tail filled in from the germline J gene. The chain is built from TRBV7-6 and TRBJ2-3, with 12 positions matching TRBD2. V was pared by 5 bases and J by 4 bases, with 7 bases of the junction left unmatched. CDR1 SGHVS and CDR2 FNYEAQ come from the germline V gene. This CDR3 is built from 16 residues. This CDR3 reads CASSHPSGGAADTQYF. The CDR3 DNA, read in part, is TGTGCCAGCAGCCATCCTAGCGGGGGGGCTGCAGATACG.